Listed below are T cell receptor beta chains from one sample, sequenced in a study of blood T cell repertoires in COVID-19. The method was immunoSEQ multiplex PCR; TCRdb's version includes in-frame clones alone and lacks a portion of them. The repertoire holds around 290,000 clones, with 75% to 95% as singletons. Sequences were obtained from PBMCs or T cells enriched from blood (not recorded which). The receptors were sampled from a woman aged 25 to 39 who had recovered from COVID-19. Both conserved end residues are part of each CDR3. D genes are given only for firm matches. Part of the rows lack a size; the others show once, few, many or a class for expanded clones.

>NA|TRBJ2-7|NA|TRBV18|12
CASSTRTGEQYF
TGTGCCAGCTCAACGCGGACTGGAGAGCAGTACTTC
>NA|TRBJ2-1|NA|TRBV2|11
CASNNYNEQFF
TGTGCCAGCAATAATTACAATGAGCAGTTCTTC
>NA|TRBJ2-7|TRBD1|TRBV6-5|15
CASSYNGQAPYEQYF
TGTGCCAGCAGTTATAACGGACAGGCCCCCTACGAGCAGTACTTC
>few|TRBJ1-2|NA|TRBV12-3/TRBV12-4|12
CASSRTVYGYTF
TGTGCCAGCAGCCGGACAGTTTATGGCTACACCTTC
>NA|TRBJ2-1|TRBD1|TRBV5-4|15
CASSFDRASYNEQFF
TGTGCCAGCAGCTTCGACAGGGCCTCCTACAATGAGCAGTTCTTC
>NA|TRBJ2-1|TRBD1|TRBV2|12
CASNRDSHEQFF
TGTGCCAGCAACCGGGACAGCCATGAGCAGTTCTTC
>NA|TRBJ1-6|NA|TRBV9|14
CASSEVGGNSPLHF
TGTGCCAGCAGCGAAGTGGGGGGGAATTCACCCCTCCACTTT
>NA|TRBJ1-1|NA|TRBV7-3|15
CASSSLGGAGTEAFF
TGTGCCAGCAGCTCACTCGGGGGGGCTGGGACTGAAGCTTTCTTT
>NA|TRBJ2-3|NA|TRBV4-1|15
CASSQGGGRTDTQYF
TGCGCCAGCAGCCAAGGGGGCGGCCGCACAGATACGCAGTATTTT
>once|TRBJ2-2|NA|TRBV9|13
CASSFAVTGELFF
TGTGCCAGCAGCTTCGCGGTCACCGGGGAGCTGTTTTTT
>NA|TRBJ2-1|TRBD2|TRBV18|15
CASSRTSASYNEQFF
TGTGCCAGCTCACGGACTAGCGCATCCTACAATGAGCAGTTCTTC
>NA|TRBJ2-7|NA|TRBV11-2|14
CASSLGWANYEQYF
TGTGCCAGCAGCTTAGGGTGGGCTAACTACGAGCAGTACTTC
>NA|TRBJ1-1|NA|TRBV30|13
CAWRGQMNTEAFF
TGTGCCTGGAGGGGACAAATGAACACTGAAGCTTTCTTT
>NA|TRBJ1-2|NA|TRBV12-3/TRBV12-4|13
CASSLNSNYGYTF
TGTGCCAGCAGTTTAAACAGTAACTATGGCTACACCTTC
>NA|TRBJ2-5|NA|TRBV4-1|16
CASSQEAGGTLETQYF
TGCGCCAGCAGCCAAGAAGCCGGGGGAACCTTAGAGACCCAGTACTTC
>NA|TRBJ1-1|TRBD1|TRBV9|14
CASSAGQGNTEAFF
TGTGCCAGCAGCGCGGGACAGGGTAACACTGAAGCTTTCTTT
>NA|TRBJ2-7|TRBD1|TRBV18|15
CASSVGTGNSYEQYF
TGTGCCAGCTCAGTAGGGACAGGGAACTCCTACGAGCAGTACTTC
>NA|TRBJ2-3|TRBD2|TRBV20-1|16
CSASRLAGGRTDTQYF
TGCAGTGCTAGTAGGCTAGCGGGAGGCAGGACAGATACGCAGTATTTT
>NA|TRBJ2-7|TRBD1|TRBV27|13
CASSFRGPYEQYF
TGTGCCAGCAGTTTCAGGGGGCCCTACGAGCAGTACTTC
>NA|TRBJ1-1|NA|TRBV5-1|14
CASREGQMNTEAFF
TGCGCCAGCAGGGAGGGGCAGATGAACACTGAAGCTTTCTTT
>NA|TRBJ2-1|TRBD2|TRBV28|17
CASSSALAGSYYNEQFF
TGTGCCAGCAGTTCTGCTCTAGCGGGATCCTACTACAATGAGCAGTTCTTC
>NA|TRBJ2-1|NA|TRBV4-3|14
CASSQLTTGNEQFF
TGCGCCAGCAGCCAGTTAACCACAGGGAATGAGCAGTTCTTC
>NA|TRBJ2-1|TRBD2|TRBV19|17
CASSNQGLAGGNREQFF
TGTGCCAGTAGTAACCAGGGACTAGCGGGAGGCAACCGTGAGCAGTTCTTC
>NA|TRBJ2-7|NA|TRBV5-4|12
CASGREYYEQYF
TGTGCCAGCGGGCGGGAATACTACGAGCAGTACTTC
>few|TRBJ2-3|TRBD2|TRBV19|18
CASSISRLAGVVTDTQYF
TGTGCCAGTAGTATTTCAAGACTAGCGGGAGTCGTCACAGATACGCAGTATTTT
>NA|TRBJ1-4|NA|TRBV28|13
CASSRGAREKLFF
TGTGCCAGCAGCCGCGGGGCGAGAGAAAAACTGTTTTTT
>NA|TRBJ2-3|TRBD2|TRBV5-1|16
CASSLNSGRAIDTQYF
TGCGCCAGCAGCTTGAATAGCGGGAGGGCCATAGATACGCAGTATTTT
>NA|TRBJ2-1|NA|TRBV11-3|13
CASSRDRAGEQFF
TGTGCCAGCAGTCGGGACCGCGCGGGAGAGCAGTTCTTC
>NA|TRBJ1-5|NA|TRBV7-2|15
CASSPGGAHNQPQHF
TGTGCCAGCAGCCCGGGGGGGGCCCACAATCAGCCCCAGCATTTT
>NA|TRBJ1-1|NA|TRBV4-3|14
CASSQYQVNTEAFF
TGCGCCAGCAGCCAATACCAGGTGAACACTGAAGCTTTCTTT
>NA|TRBJ2-4|NA|TRBV2|16
CASSGGRGRDGNIQYF
TGTGCCAGCAGTGGGGGTAGGGGGCGGGACGGAAACATTCAGTACTTC
>NA|TRBJ1-6|NA|TRBV28|14
CASSLGVGNSPLHF
TGTGCCAGCAGTCTAGGGGTCGGAAATTCACCCCTCCACTTT
>NA|TRBJ2-3|TRBD2|TRBV28|14
CASTLAGAMDTQYF
TGTGCCAGCACCCTAGCGGGAGCTATGGATACGCAGTATTTT
>once|TRBJ2-1|TRBD2|TRBV7-9|15
CASSSGTSGYNEQFF
TGTGCCAGCAGCTCCGGGACTAGCGGATACAATGAGCAGTTCTTC
>NA|TRBJ2-7|TRBD1|TRBV19|15
CASSTSKQGNREQYF
TGTGCCAGTAGTACGTCTAAACAGGGGAACCGGGAGCAGTACTTC
>few|TRBJ2-7|TRBD1|TRBV5-4|15
CASSSDRGSFSEQYF
TGTGCCAGCAGCTCAGACAGGGGGAGTTTTAGCGAGCAGTACTTC
>NA|TRBJ2-1|NA|TRBV7-9|15
CASSPKETYYNEQFF
TGTGCCAGCAGCCCAAAAGAGACTTACTACAATGAGCAGTTCTTC
>NA|TRBJ1-1|NA|TRBV30|16
CAWTLPSTGPRPEAFF
TGTGCCTGGACCCTCCCGTCGACAGGCCCCCGACCTGAAGCTTTCTTT
>NA|TRBJ2-7|TRBD2|TRBV4-2|19
CASSLGSGGTGGRAYEQYF
TGTGCCAGCAGCCTGGGGTCGGGAGGTACGGGCGGGAGGGCCTACGAGCAGTACTTC
>NA|TRBJ2-7|TRBD2|TRBV2|15
CASRDGTSGSYEQYF
TGTGCCAGCAGGGACGGGACTAGCGGGAGTTACGAGCAGTACTTC
>NA|TRBJ1-5|NA|TRBV7-2|15
CASSLGRYSNQPQHF
TGTGCCAGCAGCTTAGGGCGGTATAGCAATCAGCCCCAGCATTTT
>NA|TRBJ2-1|NA|TRBV6-4|14
CASSPEAFYNEQFF
TGTGCCAGCAGCCCCGAAGCCTTCTACAATGAGCAGTTCTTC
>NA|TRBJ1-4|TRBD1|TRBV5-4|14
CASSPRQGNEKLFF
TGTGCCAGCAGCCCGAGACAGGGTAATGAAAAACTGTTTTTT
>NA|TRBJ1-2|TRBD1|TRBV27|13
CASSFNTGAGYTF
TGTGCCAGCAGTTTTAATACAGGGGCTGGCTACACCTTC
>few|TRBJ1-2|TRBD1|TRBV7-2|14
CASSSTGDGYGYTF
TGTGCCAGCAGCTCCACAGGGGACGGCTATGGCTACACCTTC
>NA|TRBJ2-7|NA|TRBV6-2/TRBV6-3|17
CASSYKDKRLLDHEQYF
TGTGCCAGCAGTTACAAGGATAAAAGACTCTTAGACCACGAGCAGTACTTC
>NA|TRBJ2-7|TRBD2|TRBV14|15
CASSQVRTSGSEQYF
TGTGCCAGCAGCCAAGTCCGGACTAGCGGGAGCGAGCAGTACTTC
>NA|TRBJ2-7|NA|TRBV3-1/TRBV3-2|14
CASSRGTPAYEQYF
TGTGCCAGCAGCCGCGGGACGCCGGCCTACGAGCAGTACTTC
>NA|TRBJ2-1|TRBD2|TRBV7-2|16
CASSLAGGRAVDEQFF
TGTGCCAGCAGCTTAGCAGGCGGGAGGGCGGTGGATGAGCAGTTCTTC
>NA|TRBJ2-2|NA|TRBV3-1/TRBV3-2|13
CASSYRVTGELFF
TGTGCCAGCAGCTACAGGGTAACCGGGGAGCTGTTTTTT
>NA|TRBJ1-1|TRBD1|TRBV18|12
CATRTGAAEAFF
TGTGCCACCAGGACAGGGGCGGCTGAAGCTTTCTTT
>NA|TRBJ1-1|NA|TRBV5-1|15
CASSLAPQVSPEAFF
TGCGCCAGCAGCTTGGCCCCACAGGTATCGCCTGAAGCTTTCTTT
>NA|TRBJ2-7|NA|TRBV6-5|14
CASSYTAGTDEQYF
TGTGCCAGCAGTTACACAGCTGGGACTGACGAGCAGTACTTC
>NA|TRBJ1-1|TRBD1|TRBV19|15
CASSTLRGLNTEAFF
TGTGCCAGTAGTACCCTCAGGGGGCTAAACACTGAAGCTTTCTTT
>NA|TRBJ2-5|NA|TRBV12-3/TRBV12-4|13
CASSLGRDETQYF
TGTGCCAGCAGTTTGGGCAGGGATGAGACCCAGTACTTC
>many|TRBJ2-7|NA|TRBV11-2|16
CASSPRLSRGFYEQYF
TGTGCCAGCAGCCCAAGATTGTCAAGGGGATTTTACGAGCAGTACTTC
>NA|TRBJ2-1|NA|TRBV14|15
CASNPGAGAYNEQFF
TGTGCCAGCAACCCCGGTGCAGGGGCCTACAATGAGCAGTTCTTC
>NA|TRBJ1-1|TRBD1|TRBV24-1|17
CATSDSATGSGNTEAFF
TGTGCCACCAGTGACTCAGCGACAGGGAGTGGGAACACTGAAGCTTTCTTT